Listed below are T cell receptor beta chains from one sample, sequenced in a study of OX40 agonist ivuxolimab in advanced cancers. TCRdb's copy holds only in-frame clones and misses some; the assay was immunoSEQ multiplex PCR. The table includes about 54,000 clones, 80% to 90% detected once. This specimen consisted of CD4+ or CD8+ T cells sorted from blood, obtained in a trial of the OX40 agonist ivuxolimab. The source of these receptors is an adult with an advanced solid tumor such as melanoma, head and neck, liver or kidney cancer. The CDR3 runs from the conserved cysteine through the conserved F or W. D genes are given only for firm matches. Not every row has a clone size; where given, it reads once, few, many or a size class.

cdr3_aa: CASSFLTGDYGYTF
cdr3_nt: TGTGCCAGCAGTTTCCTGACAGGGGACTATGGCTACACCTTC
clone_size: NA
v_call: TRBV6-5
j_call: TRBJ1-2
cdr3_length: 14
d_call: TRBD1

cdr3_aa: CASSLDGQPVSPGANVLTF
cdr3_nt: TGTGCCAGCAGCTTGGATGGACAGCCCGTCTCGCCTGGGGCCAACGTCCTGACTTTC
clone_size: NA
v_call: TRBV5-4
j_call: TRBJ2-6
cdr3_length: 19
d_call: NA

cdr3_aa: CASRTLGVVYGYTF
cdr3_nt: TGTGCCAGCAGGACCTTGGGGGTGGTCTATGGCTACACCTTC
clone_size: medium-sized
v_call: TRBV6-1
j_call: TRBJ1-2
cdr3_length: 14
d_call: NA

cdr3_aa: CASSSRTEAYYGYTF
cdr3_nt: TGTGCCAGTAGTAGTAGGACTGAAGCCTACTATGGCTACACCTTC
clone_size: NA
v_call: TRBV19
j_call: TRBJ1-2
cdr3_length: 15
d_call: NA

cdr3_aa: CASSPANSQGYEQYF
cdr3_nt: TGCGCCAGCAGCCCGGCGAACTCACAGGGCTACGAGCAGTACTTC
clone_size: few
v_call: TRBV5-1
j_call: TRBJ2-7
cdr3_length: 15
d_call: NA

cdr3_aa: CASSLGNQGFNTGELFF
cdr3_nt: TGCGCCAGCAGCTTGGGGAACCAGGGGTTTAACACCGGGGAGCTGTTTTTT
clone_size: NA
v_call: TRBV5-1
j_call: TRBJ2-2
cdr3_length: 17
d_call: NA

cdr3_aa: CASSLTGGTEAFF
cdr3_nt: TGTGCCAGCAGTTTGACAGGGGGCACTGAAGCTTTCTTT
clone_size: NA
v_call: TRBV27
j_call: TRBJ1-1
cdr3_length: 13
d_call: TRBD1

cdr3_aa: CASSRSGATSSEEQYF
cdr3_nt: TGCGCCAGCAGCCGGTCTGGGGCCACCTCTTCGGAAGAGCAGTACTTC
clone_size: NA
v_call: TRBV4-1
j_call: TRBJ2-7
cdr3_length: 16
d_call: NA

cdr3_aa: CASSHRGGQETQYF
cdr3_nt: TGTGCCAGTAGTCACAGGGGTGGGCAAGAGACCCAGTACTTC
clone_size: NA
v_call: TRBV19
j_call: TRBJ2-5
cdr3_length: 14
d_call: TRBD1

cdr3_aa: CASRNHGAKNIQYF
cdr3_nt: TGTGCCTCTAGGAACCACGGGGCCAAAAACATTCAGTACTTC
clone_size: few
v_call: TRBV30
j_call: TRBJ2-4
cdr3_length: 14
d_call: NA

cdr3_aa: CASSLGASGGQETQYF
cdr3_nt: TGTGCCAGCAGCTTAGGCGCTAGCGGAGGGCAAGAGACCCAGTACTTC
clone_size: NA
v_call: TRBV7-3
j_call: TRBJ2-5
cdr3_length: 16
d_call: TRBD2

cdr3_aa: CASSKDGGLWRIQAKNIQYF
cdr3_nt: TGTGCCAGCAGCAAAGATGGGGGCTTGTGGCGAATCCAAGCCAAAAACATTCAGTACTTC
clone_size: NA
v_call: TRBV21-1
j_call: TRBJ2-4
cdr3_length: 20
d_call: NA

cdr3_aa: CASSPPGASYNEQFF
cdr3_nt: TGTGCCAGCTCACCACCGGGCGCCTCCTACAATGAGCAGTTCTTC
clone_size: NA
v_call: TRBV18
j_call: TRBJ2-1
cdr3_length: 15
d_call: NA

cdr3_aa: CASSWGGSSYNEQFF
cdr3_nt: TGCGCCAGCAGCTGGGGCGGCAGCTCCTACAATGAGCAGTTCTTC
clone_size: NA
v_call: TRBV5-1
j_call: TRBJ2-1
cdr3_length: 15
d_call: NA

cdr3_aa: CSATTGYEQFF
cdr3_nt: TGCAGTGCTACCACAGGTTATGAGCAGTTCTTC
clone_size: NA
v_call: TRBV20-1
j_call: TRBJ2-1
cdr3_length: 11
d_call: NA

cdr3_aa: CASSPRTSGWGELFF
cdr3_nt: TGTGCCAGCAGCCCGAGGACTAGCGGGTGGGGGGAGCTGTTTTTT
clone_size: NA
v_call: TRBV7-2
j_call: TRBJ2-2
cdr3_length: 15
d_call: TRBD2

cdr3_aa: CASSLLRDRVDTEAFF
cdr3_nt: TGTGCCAGCAGCTTACTCCGGGACAGGGTAGACACTGAAGCTTTCTTT
clone_size: NA
v_call: TRBV5-6
j_call: TRBJ1-1
cdr3_length: 16
d_call: TRBD1

cdr3_aa: CASSRTPGGYNEQFF
cdr3_nt: TGTGCCAGCAGTCGGACCCCGGGAGGCTACAATGAGCAGTTCTTC
clone_size: NA
v_call: TRBV6-5
j_call: TRBJ2-1
cdr3_length: 15
d_call: TRBD2

cdr3_aa: CASRSGVGTLSYEQYF
cdr3_nt: TGTGCCAGCAGATCCGGGGTAGGGACACTATCCTACGAGCAGTACTTC
clone_size: NA
v_call: TRBV27
j_call: TRBJ2-7
cdr3_length: 16
d_call: NA

cdr3_aa: CASSYRTGGNTEAFF
cdr3_nt: TGTGCCAGCAGTTACCGGACAGGGGGGAACACTGAAGCTTTCTTT
clone_size: few
v_call: TRBV6-5
j_call: TRBJ1-1
cdr3_length: 15
d_call: TRBD1

cdr3_aa: CASSYSRGASNSPLHF
cdr3_nt: TGTGCCAGCAGTTACTCGAGGGGGGCGTCTAATTCACCCCTCCACTTT
clone_size: NA
v_call: TRBV6-5
j_call: TRBJ1-6
cdr3_length: 16
d_call: NA

cdr3_aa: CASSQTGRNNSPLHF
cdr3_nt: TGTGCCAGCAGCCAGACCGGACGGAATAATTCACCCCTCCACTTT
clone_size: NA
v_call: TRBV5-6
j_call: TRBJ1-6
cdr3_length: 15
d_call: NA

cdr3_aa: CASSPFNTPGNTEAFF
cdr3_nt: TGTGCCAGCAGCCCATTCAACACCCCCGGGAACACTGAAGCTTTCTTT
clone_size: NA
v_call: TRBV5-4
j_call: TRBJ1-1
cdr3_length: 16
d_call: NA

cdr3_aa: CASSDGAGGSQPQHF
cdr3_nt: TGTGCCAGCAGTGACGGGGCAGGGGGCAGTCAGCCCCAGCATTTT
clone_size: NA
v_call: TRBV9
j_call: TRBJ1-5
cdr3_length: 15
d_call: TRBD1

cdr3_aa: CASSVGSSNQPQHF
cdr3_nt: TGTGCCAGCAGTGTAGGCAGCAGCAATCAGCCCCAGCATTTT
clone_size: NA
v_call: TRBV2
j_call: TRBJ1-5
cdr3_length: 14
d_call: NA

cdr3_aa: CASSAVDSNQPQHF
cdr3_nt: TGTGCCAGCAGTGCCGTGGATAGCAATCAGCCCCAGCATTTT
clone_size: NA
v_call: TRBV9
j_call: TRBJ1-5
cdr3_length: 14
d_call: NA

cdr3_aa: CASSLGVAAQETQYF
cdr3_nt: TGTGCCAGCAGCTTAGGAGTGGCGGCACAAGAGACCCAGTACTTC
clone_size: NA
v_call: TRBV11-2
j_call: TRBJ2-5
cdr3_length: 15
d_call: NA

cdr3_aa: CAIRGSGGLLYNEQFF
cdr3_nt: TGTGCCATCAGGGGGAGCGGGGGCTTACTTTACAATGAGCAGTTCTTC
clone_size: NA
v_call: TRBV10-3
j_call: TRBJ2-1
cdr3_length: 16
d_call: TRBD2

cdr3_aa: CATSRDRDVSNSPLHF
cdr3_nt: TGTGCCACCAGCAGAGATAGGGACGTCAGTAATTCACCCCTCCACTTT
clone_size: NA
v_call: TRBV15
j_call: TRBJ1-6
cdr3_length: 16
d_call: NA

cdr3_aa: CSVEGRGGLDTQYF
cdr3_nt: TGCAGCGTTGAAGGGCGGGGCGGACTTGATACGCAGTATTTT
clone_size: NA
v_call: TRBV29-1
j_call: TRBJ2-3
cdr3_length: 14
d_call: NA

cdr3_aa: CASSLGGRSYEQYF
cdr3_nt: TGTGCCAGCAGCTTAGGCGGTCGCTCCTACGAGCAGTACTTC
clone_size: NA
v_call: TRBV7-2
j_call: TRBJ2-7
cdr3_length: 14
d_call: NA

cdr3_aa: CASSSSYVSYEQYF
cdr3_nt: TGCGCCAGCAGCTCGAGTTATGTGAGCTACGAGCAGTACTTC
clone_size: NA
v_call: TRBV4-1
j_call: TRBJ2-7
cdr3_length: 14
d_call: NA

cdr3_aa: CASSQTLAGFSLGQETQYF
cdr3_nt: TGTGCCAGCAGCCAGACTTTGGCGGGTTTTTCCCTAGGGCAAGAGACCCAGTACTTC
clone_size: NA
v_call: TRBV9
j_call: TRBJ2-5
cdr3_length: 19
d_call: NA

cdr3_aa: CASSPRLLGETQYF
cdr3_nt: TGTGCCAGCAGTCCCCGCTTGCTCGGGGAGACCCAGTACTTC
clone_size: NA
v_call: TRBV27
j_call: TRBJ2-5
cdr3_length: 14
d_call: NA

cdr3_aa: CARGTSGGVDTQYF
cdr3_nt: TGTGCCCGTGGGACTAGCGGGGGGGTTGATACGCAGTATTTT
clone_size: NA
v_call: TRBV30
j_call: TRBJ2-3
cdr3_length: 14
d_call: TRBD2

cdr3_aa: CASSSTSGSNEQYF
cdr3_nt: TGCGCCAGCAGTTCGACTAGCGGGAGTAACGAGCAGTACTTC
clone_size: NA
v_call: TRBV5-1
j_call: TRBJ2-7
cdr3_length: 14
d_call: TRBD2

cdr3_aa: CASNFRGSYEQYF
cdr3_nt: TGTGCCAGTAACTTCCGGGGCTCCTACGAGCAGTACTTC
clone_size: NA
v_call: TRBV19
j_call: TRBJ2-7
cdr3_length: 13
d_call: NA

cdr3_aa: CASSLGPGLAGGDEQFF
cdr3_nt: TGCGCCAGCAGCTTGGGACCCGGACTAGCGGGGGGAGATGAGCAGTTCTTC
clone_size: NA
v_call: TRBV5-1
j_call: TRBJ2-1
cdr3_length: 17
d_call: TRBD2

cdr3_aa: CASSLGRAGGYNEQFF
cdr3_nt: TGTGCCAGCAGCTTAGGACGCGCGGGGGGATACAATGAGCAGTTCTTC
clone_size: NA
v_call: TRBV7-9
j_call: TRBJ2-1
cdr3_length: 16
d_call: TRBD2

cdr3_aa: CASTMGREETQYF
cdr3_nt: TGTGCCAGCACCATGGGACGGGAAGAGACCCAGTACTTC
clone_size: once
v_call: TRBV6-1
j_call: TRBJ2-5
cdr3_length: 13
d_call: NA